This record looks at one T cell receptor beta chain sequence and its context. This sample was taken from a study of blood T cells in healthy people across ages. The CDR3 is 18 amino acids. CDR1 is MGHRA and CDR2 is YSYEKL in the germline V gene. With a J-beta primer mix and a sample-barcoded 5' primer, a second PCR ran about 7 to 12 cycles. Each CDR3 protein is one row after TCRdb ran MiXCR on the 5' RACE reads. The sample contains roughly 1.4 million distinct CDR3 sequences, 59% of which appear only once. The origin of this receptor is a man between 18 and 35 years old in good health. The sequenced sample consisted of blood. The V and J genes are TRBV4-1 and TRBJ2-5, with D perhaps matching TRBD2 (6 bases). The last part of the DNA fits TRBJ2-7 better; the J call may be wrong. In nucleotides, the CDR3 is TGCGCCAGCAGCCAAGAGGCCTTTGGAGGGGACCTCGGCTACGAGCAGTACTTC. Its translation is CASSQEAFGGDLGYEQYF.